The entry below describes one TCR beta chain. Residents of approximately 25 US areas, aged about 18 to 95 years, made up the participants. Cohort 3 recovered donors had two negative PCRs, clearance, or symptom resolution. Sequenced by immunoSEQ multiplex PCR; TCRdb stores in-frame clones only, minus some. The repertoire has 250,000 to 350,000 clones, approximately 92% of them found once; the top ten carry 2% to 3%. This CDR3 spans 16 amino acids. V shed 5 bases, J shed 6 bases, and the junction held 8 bases outside the gene matches. The germline V gene encodes CDR1 SGHVS and CDR2 FQNEAQ. This sample was taken from a study of blood T cell repertoires in COVID-19.

This chain links TRBV7-8 with TRBJ2-2, with 11 bases aligning to TRBD2. The TCR sequence derives from a woman between 18 and 29 years old who had recovered from COVID-19. What was sequenced was PBMCs or T cells enriched from blood (not recorded which). Here the CDR3 reads CASSRALAGGSGELFF. CDR3 coding DNA: TGTGCCAGCAGCCGAGCCCTAGCGGGGGGCTCCGGGGAGCTGTTTTTT.